This note documents a single T cell receptor (beta chain) sequence. Its antigen is as yet unknown. This record belongs to a study of cytomegalovirus exposure and HLA in healthy donors. Study at large: The same platform was used for the 130 or so validation repertoires as for the 600 to 700 first-cohort repertoires, as reported in a later analysis. Findings and limits, study-wide: Rarity held for most TCR sequences, but there were some public TCRs that occurred in many donors. Accounts indicate the classifier identified cytomegalovirus status with strong specificity and sensitivity.

TCRdb keeps only in-frame clones here, not all; method: immunoSEQ multiplex PCR. The sample lists more than 100,000 clones, around nine tenths occurring once. The receptor was isolated from a man aged 30-40 years in good health and CMV-seronegative. The sequenced sample consisted of PBMCs.

CDR3 residues: CASSLTPSPPYNEQFF. The CDR3 region has the DNA TGTGCCAGCAGCTTAACCCCTAGCCCTCCCTACAATGAGCAGTTCTTC. The chain joins TRBV7-3 to TRBJ2-1; perhaps TRBD2 as D (5 bases). Germline V gene sequence: CDR1 SGHTA, CDR2 FQGTGA. CDR3 size: 16 residues. The V end was cut by 0 bases, the J end by 2 bases, with 11 bases between.